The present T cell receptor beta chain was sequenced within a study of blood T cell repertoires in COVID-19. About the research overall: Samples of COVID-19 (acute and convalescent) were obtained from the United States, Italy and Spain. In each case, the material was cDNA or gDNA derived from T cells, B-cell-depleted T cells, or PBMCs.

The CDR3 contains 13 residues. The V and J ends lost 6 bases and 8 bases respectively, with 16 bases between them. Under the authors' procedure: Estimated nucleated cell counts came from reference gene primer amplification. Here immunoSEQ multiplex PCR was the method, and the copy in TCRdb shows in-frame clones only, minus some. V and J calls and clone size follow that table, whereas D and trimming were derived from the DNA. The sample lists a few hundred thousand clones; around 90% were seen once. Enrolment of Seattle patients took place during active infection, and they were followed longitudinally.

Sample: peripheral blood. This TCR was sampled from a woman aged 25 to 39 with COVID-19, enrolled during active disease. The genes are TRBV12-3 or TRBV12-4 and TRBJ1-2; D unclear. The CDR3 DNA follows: TGTGCCAGCAGCTCCAGAGGGTCTCAAGGCTACACCTTC. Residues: CASSSRGSQGYTF.